This T cell receptor (beta chain) comes out of a study of PD-1 blockade in classical Hodgkin lymphoma. Study summary: Nivolumab dosing for patients was 3 mg/kg, administered intravenously every 2 weeks. Findings and limits, study-wide: With respect to the repertoire differences, their causes, possibly disease activity or prior therapy, remain undefined.

Autologous stem cell transplantation was followed by relapse in every patient, and brentuximab vedotin exposure varied. Clones were read by immunoSEQ multiplex PCR, and TCRdb kept only the in-frame ones, dropping some. The data contain nearly 55,000 clones, roughly 80% of them singletons. Worth noting for this clone: The antigen remains undetermined.

Trimming removed 4 bases at V and 2 bases at J, with 10 bases between. The CDR3 is 13 amino acids. Germline CDR1 SGHRS, CDR2 YFSETQ. The chain combines TRBV5-1 with TRBJ2-7, with D hard to call. This receptor was taken from a human donor with classical Hodgkin lymphoma. The specimen was peripheral blood mononuclear cells (PBMCs), collected at baseline. The CDR3 spells CASSMGSAYEQYF. The CDR3 coding sequence is TGCGCCAGCAGCATGGGATCTGCCTACGAGCAGTACTTC.